One T cell receptor beta chain is described in this entry. How the authors handled the data: Amplifying reference gene primers gave estimates of nucleated cell counts. Repertoires were generated with immunoSEQ multiplex PCR, while TCRdb's copy carries only in-frame clones and drops some. For V, J and clone size, that table is used; D and trimming come from the DNA. The profile shows more than 140,000 clones, 86% of them singletons. The sample belongs to a study of blood T cell repertoires in COVID-19. Overall study context: The samples span acute and convalescent COVID-19 from the United States, Italy and Spain.

V was pared by 4 bases and J by 7 bases, with 6 bases of the junction left unmatched. Germline V gene data show CDR1 as KGHDR and CDR2 as SFDVKD. This CDR3 is built from 15 residues. This TCR was recovered from an older woman with acute or convalescent COVID-19. This sequence joins TRBV24-1 and TRBJ2-2; 9 positions agree with TRBD1. Input material: peripheral blood. The CDR3 here is CATSDPTGGDGELFF. For the CDR3, the DNA is TGTGCCACCAGTGACCCTACAGGGGGCGACGGGGAGCTGTTTTTT.